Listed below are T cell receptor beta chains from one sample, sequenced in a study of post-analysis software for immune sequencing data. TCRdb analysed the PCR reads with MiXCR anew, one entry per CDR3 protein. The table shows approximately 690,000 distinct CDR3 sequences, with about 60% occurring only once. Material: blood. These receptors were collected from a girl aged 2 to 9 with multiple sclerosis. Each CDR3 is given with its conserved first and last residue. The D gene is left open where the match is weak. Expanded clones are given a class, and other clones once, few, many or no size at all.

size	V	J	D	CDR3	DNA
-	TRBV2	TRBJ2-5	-	CASSGGLAAGETQYF	TGTGCCAGCAGTGGGGGACTCGCGGCGGGAGAGACCCAGTACTTC
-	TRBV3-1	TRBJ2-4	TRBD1	CASSQNARDRGDIQYF	TGTGCCAGCAGCCAAAACGCCAGGGACAGAGGGGACATTCAGTACTTC
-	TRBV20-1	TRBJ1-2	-	CSAIQTEGSIYTF	TGCAGTGCTATCCAGACAGAAGGATCGATCTACACCTTC
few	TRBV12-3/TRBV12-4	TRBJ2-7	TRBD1	CASGTQGRGSYEQYF	TGTGCCAGCGGAACACAAGGCAGGGGGAGCTACGAGCAGTACTTC
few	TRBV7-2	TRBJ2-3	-	CASSFVAKDTQYF	TGTGCCAGCAGCTTTGTGGCTAAAGATACGCAGTATTTT
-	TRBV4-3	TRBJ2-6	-	CASSQDGTSGANVLTF	TGCGCCAGCAGCCAAGATGGTACCTCTGGGGCCAACGTCCTGACTTTC
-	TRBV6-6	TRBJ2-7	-	CASSLEDAAVPYEQYF	TGTGCCAGCAGTTTGGAGGACGCTGCTGTTCCCTACGAGCAGTACTTC
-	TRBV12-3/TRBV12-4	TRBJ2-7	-	CASRPNRLGVEQYF	TGTGCCAGCAGACCCAATAGACTAGGCGTCGAGCAGTACTTC
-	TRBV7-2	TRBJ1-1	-	CASSPPGPSNTEAFF	TGTGCCAGCAGCCCTCCGGGACCGAGCAACACTGAAGCTTTCTTT
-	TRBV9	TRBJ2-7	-	CASSVEGVANEQYF	TGTGCCAGCAGCGTAGAGGGGGTTGCCAACGAGCAGTACTTC
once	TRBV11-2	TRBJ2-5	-	CASSGGREQETQYF	TGTGCCTCCAGCGGCGGCCGGGAACAAGAGACCCAGTACTTC
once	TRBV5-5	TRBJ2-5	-	CASSENEETQYF	TGTGCCAGCAGCGAGAATGAAGAGACCCAGTACTTC
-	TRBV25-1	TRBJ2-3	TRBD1	CASSGDRFGDTQYF	TGTGCCAGCAGTGGGGACAGGTTCGGGGATACGCAGTATTTT
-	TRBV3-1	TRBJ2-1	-	CASSQDWTAGNEQFF	TGTGCCAGCAGCCAAGATTGGACAGCGGGAAATGAGCAGTTCTTC
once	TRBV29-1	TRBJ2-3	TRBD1	CSVDRTGGTQYF	TGCAGCGTTGACCGGACAGGGGGTACGCAGTATTTT
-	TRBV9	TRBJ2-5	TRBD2	CASSVEGAGAPQYF	TGTGCCAGCAGTGTGGAGGGAGCGGGAGCCCCGCAGTACTTC
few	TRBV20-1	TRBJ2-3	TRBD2	CSARAPSGTRTDTQYF	TGCAGTGCTAGAGCGCCTAGCGGGACCCGCACAGATACGCAGTATTTT
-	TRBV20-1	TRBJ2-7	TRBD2	CSAERENSYEQYF	TGCAGTGCTGAGCGGGAAAACTCCTACGAGCAGTACTTC
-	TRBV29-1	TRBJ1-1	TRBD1	CSGQQGARATEAFF	TGCAGCGGACAACAGGGGGCGCGAGCTACTGAAGCTTTCTTT
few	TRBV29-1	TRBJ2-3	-	CSVGGGIHRTDTQYF	TGCAGCGTTGGGGGCGGGATCCACCGCACAGATACGCAGTATTTT
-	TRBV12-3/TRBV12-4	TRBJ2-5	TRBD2	CASSPTLAGGETQYF	TGTGCCAGCAGTCCCACGCTAGCGGGAGGTGAGACCCAGTACTTC
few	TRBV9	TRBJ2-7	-	CASSVGRWVLCYEQYF	TGTGCCAGCAGCGTAGGAAGGTGGGTGCTTTGCTACGAGCAGTACTTC
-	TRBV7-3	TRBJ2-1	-	CASSLTLRGEQFF	TGTGCCAGCAGCTTAACGTTGCGGGGTGAGCAGTTCTTC
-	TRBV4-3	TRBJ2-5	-	CASSQERGWEETQYF	TGCGCCAGCAGCCAAGAGAGGGGCTGGGAAGAGACCCAGTACTTC
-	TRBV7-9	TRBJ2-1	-	CASSAQKGSDEQFF	TGTGCCAGCAGCGCCCAAAAGGGGAGTGATGAGCAGTTCTTC
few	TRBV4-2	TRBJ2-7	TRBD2	CASSQESVAGETYEQYF	TGTGCCAGCAGCCAAGAATCCGTAGCGGGAGAGACCTACGAGCAGTACTTC
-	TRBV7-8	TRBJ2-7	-	CASSPPDLRPYEQYF	TGTGCCAGCAGCCCCCCGGACCTTCGCCCCTACGAGCAGTACTTC
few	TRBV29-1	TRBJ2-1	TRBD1	CSVEGRDSHNEQFF	TGCAGCGTTGAAGGCCGGGACAGCCACAATGAGCAGTTCTTC
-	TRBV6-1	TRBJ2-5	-	CASSEGGEETQYF	TGTGCCAGCAGTGAAGGGGGGGAAGAGACCCAGTACTTC